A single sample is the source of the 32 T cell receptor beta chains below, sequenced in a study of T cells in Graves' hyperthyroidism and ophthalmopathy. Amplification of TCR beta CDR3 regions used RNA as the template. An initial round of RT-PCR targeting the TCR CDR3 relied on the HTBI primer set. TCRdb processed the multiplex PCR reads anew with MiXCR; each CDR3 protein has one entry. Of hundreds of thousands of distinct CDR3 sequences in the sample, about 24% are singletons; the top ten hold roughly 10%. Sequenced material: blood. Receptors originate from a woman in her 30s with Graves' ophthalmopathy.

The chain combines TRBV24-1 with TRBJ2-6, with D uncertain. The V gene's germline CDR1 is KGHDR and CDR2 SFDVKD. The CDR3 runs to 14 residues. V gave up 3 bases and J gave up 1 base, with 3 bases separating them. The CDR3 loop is CATSDGSGANVLTF. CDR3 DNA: TGTGCCACCAGTGATGGATCTGGGGCCAACGTCCTGACTTTC.

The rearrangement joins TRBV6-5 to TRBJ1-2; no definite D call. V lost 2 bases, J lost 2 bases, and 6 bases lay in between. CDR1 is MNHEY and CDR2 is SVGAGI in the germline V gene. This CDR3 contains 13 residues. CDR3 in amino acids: CASSYEQNYGYTF. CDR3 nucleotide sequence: TGTGCCAGCAGTTACGAACAGAACTATGGCTACACCTTC.

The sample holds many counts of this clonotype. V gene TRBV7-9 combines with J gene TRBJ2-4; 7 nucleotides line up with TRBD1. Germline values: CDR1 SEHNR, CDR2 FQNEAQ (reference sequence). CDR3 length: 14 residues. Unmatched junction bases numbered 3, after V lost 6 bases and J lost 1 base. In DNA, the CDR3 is TGTGCCAGCAGGGAACAGGGGGCCAAAAACATTCAGTACTTC. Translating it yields CASREQGAKNIQYF.

In DNA form, the CDR3 reads TGTGCCACCAGCAGCGTGAAAACGGGGGGGGTACCATATAGCAATCAGCCCCAGCATTTT. Translation gives CATSSVKTGGVPYSNQPQHF. The V call is TRBV15, the J call TRBJ1-5, with D perhaps matching TRBD1 (5 bases). The germline V and J ends were trimmed by 3 bases and 0 bases, with 24 bases remaining between them. CDR3 length: 20 amino acids. From germline, CDR1 is LNHNV and CDR2 YYDKDF (reference sequence).

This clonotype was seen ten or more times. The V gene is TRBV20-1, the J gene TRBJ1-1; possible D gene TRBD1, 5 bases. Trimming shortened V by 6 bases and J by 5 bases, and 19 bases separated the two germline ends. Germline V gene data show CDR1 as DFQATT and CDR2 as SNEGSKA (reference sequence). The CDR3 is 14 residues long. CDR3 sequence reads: CSAPDRTTRTEAFF. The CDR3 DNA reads TGCAGTGCCCCAGACAGAACTACGAGGACTGAAGCTTTCTTT.

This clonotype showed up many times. CDR3 coding DNA: TGTGCCAGCTTTCGGGTGAGGGGAGGCGCCTACGAGCAGTACTTC. Amino acids: CASFRVRGGAYEQYF. The chain recombines TRBV18 with TRBJ2-7; the D gene is possibly TRBD2 (6 bases). This CDR3 spans 15 amino acids. CDR1 KGHSH and CDR2 LQKENI come from the germline V gene. Between the trimmed V and J ends, which lost 7 bases and 2 bases, there was a span of 18 bases.

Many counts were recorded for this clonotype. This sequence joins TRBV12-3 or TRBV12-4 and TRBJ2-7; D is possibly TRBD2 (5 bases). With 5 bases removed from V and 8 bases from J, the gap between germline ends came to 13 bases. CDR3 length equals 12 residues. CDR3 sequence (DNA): TGTGCCAGCAGTCCGGACGGAGGCAAGCAGTACTTC. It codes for CASSPDGGKQYF.

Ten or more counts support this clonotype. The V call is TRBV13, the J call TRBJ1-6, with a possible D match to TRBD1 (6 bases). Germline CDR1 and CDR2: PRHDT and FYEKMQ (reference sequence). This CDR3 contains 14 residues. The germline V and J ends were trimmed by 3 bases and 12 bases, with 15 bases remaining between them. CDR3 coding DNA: TGTGCCAGCAGCTTCCGGGACAAGTCGGAACCCCTCCACTTT. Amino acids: CASSFRDKSEPLHF.

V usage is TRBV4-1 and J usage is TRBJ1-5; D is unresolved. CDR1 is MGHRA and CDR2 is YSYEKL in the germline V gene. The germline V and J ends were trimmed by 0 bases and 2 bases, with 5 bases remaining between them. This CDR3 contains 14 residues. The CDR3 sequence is CASSQEWRNQPQHF. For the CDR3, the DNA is TGCGCCAGCAGCCAAGAATGGCGCAATCAGCCCCAGCATTTT.

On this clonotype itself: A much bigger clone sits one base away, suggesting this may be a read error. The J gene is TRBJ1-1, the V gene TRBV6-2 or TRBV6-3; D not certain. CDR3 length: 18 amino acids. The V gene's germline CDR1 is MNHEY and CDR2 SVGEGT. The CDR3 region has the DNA TGTGCCAGCAGTTACTCGATCGGTTCGACCGGTGTGAACACTGAAGCTTGCTTT. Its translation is CASSYSIGSTGVNTEACF.

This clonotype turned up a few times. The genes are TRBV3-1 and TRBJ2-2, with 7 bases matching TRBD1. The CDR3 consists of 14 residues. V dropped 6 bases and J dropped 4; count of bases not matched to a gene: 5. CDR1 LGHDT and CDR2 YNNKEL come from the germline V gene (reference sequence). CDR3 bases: TGTGCCAGCAGTAACAGGGGTAGCACCGGGGAGCTGTTTTTT. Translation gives CASSNRGSTGELFF.

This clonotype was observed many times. The CDR3 bases are TGTGCCAGCAGTTTATGGGGGGGCTCTGAAGCTTTCTTT. As protein: CASSLWGGSEAFF. V usage is TRBV12-3 or TRBV12-4 and J usage is TRBJ1-1, with TRBD1 as a possible D gene (6 bases). This CDR3 comprises 13 residues. Trimming took off 2 bases at V and 6 bases at J, with 10 bases between the two ends.

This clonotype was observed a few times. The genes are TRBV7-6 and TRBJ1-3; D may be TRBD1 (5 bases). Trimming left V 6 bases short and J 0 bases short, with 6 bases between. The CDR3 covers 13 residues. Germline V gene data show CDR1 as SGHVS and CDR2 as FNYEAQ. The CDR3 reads CASRGDSGNTIYF. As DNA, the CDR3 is TGTGCCAGCAGAGGGGACTCTGGAAACACCATATATTTT. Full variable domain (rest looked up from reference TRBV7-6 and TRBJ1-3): GAGVSQSPRYKVTKRGQDVALRCDPISGHVSLYWYRQALGQGPEFLTYFNYEAQQDKSGLPNDRFSAERPEGSISTLTIQRTEQRDSAMYRCASRGDSGNTIYFGEGSWLTVV.

CDR3 region: CASSPYVTSYEQYF. CDR3 nucleotide sequence: TGTGCCAGCTCACCATATGTTACCTCCTACGAGCAGTACTTC. The chain uses TRBV18 and TRBJ2-7; no firm D call. CDR1 is KGHSH, CDR2 LQKENI, per germline. The CDR3 totals 14 residues. Trimming shortened V by 2 bases and J by 0 bases, and 8 bases separated the two germline ends.

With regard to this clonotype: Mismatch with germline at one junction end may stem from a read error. CDR3 nucleotide sequence: TGTGCCAGCTTACCAAGGGGGGAGACCCAGTACTTC. This codes for CASLPRGETQYF. The chain combines TRBV18 with TRBJ2-5; D perhaps matches TRBD1 (6 bases). Germline lookup yields CDR1 KGHSH and CDR2 LQKENI. The CDR3 totals 12 residues.

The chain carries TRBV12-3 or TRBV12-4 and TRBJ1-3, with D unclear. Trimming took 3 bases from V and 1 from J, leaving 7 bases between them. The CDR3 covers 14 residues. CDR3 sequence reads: CASSLQVSGNTIYF. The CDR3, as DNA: TGTGCCAGCAGTTTGCAAGTTTCTGGAAACACCATATATTTT.

Here the CDR3 reads CASSGGLDTGELFF. CDR3 in DNA: TGTGCCAGCAGTGGGGGGCTAGACACCGGGGAGCTGTTTTTT. The V and J genes are TRBV6-1 and TRBJ2-2; weak D call: TRBD1 (6 bases). The CDR3 sequence is 14 residues long. Germline CDR1 MNHNS, CDR2 SASEGT. Trimming took off 4 bases at V and 3 bases at J, with 9 bases between the two ends.

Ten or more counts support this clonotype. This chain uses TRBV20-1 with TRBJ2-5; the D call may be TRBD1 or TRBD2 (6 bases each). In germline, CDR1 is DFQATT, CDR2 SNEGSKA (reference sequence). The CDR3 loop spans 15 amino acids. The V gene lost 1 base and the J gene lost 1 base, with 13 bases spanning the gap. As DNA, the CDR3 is TGCAGTGCTAGAGGAGGGGGGAAAGGCCAAGAGACCCAGTACTTC. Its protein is CSARGGGKGQETQYF.

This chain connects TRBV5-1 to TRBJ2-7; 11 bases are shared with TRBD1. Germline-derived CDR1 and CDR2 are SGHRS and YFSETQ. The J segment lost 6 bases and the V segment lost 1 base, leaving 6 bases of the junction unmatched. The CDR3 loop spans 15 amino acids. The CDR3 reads CASSLRDRGLGEQYF. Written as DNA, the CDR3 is TGCGCCAGCAGCTTGAGGGACAGGGGGTTAGGCGAGCAGTACTTC.

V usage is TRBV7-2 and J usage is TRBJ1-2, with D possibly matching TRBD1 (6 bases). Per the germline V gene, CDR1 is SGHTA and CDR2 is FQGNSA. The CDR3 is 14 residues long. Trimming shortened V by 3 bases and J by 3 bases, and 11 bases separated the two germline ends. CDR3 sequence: CASSFLGGYYGYTF. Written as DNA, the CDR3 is TGTGCCAGCAGCTTTTTAGGGGGTTACTATGGCTACACCTTC.

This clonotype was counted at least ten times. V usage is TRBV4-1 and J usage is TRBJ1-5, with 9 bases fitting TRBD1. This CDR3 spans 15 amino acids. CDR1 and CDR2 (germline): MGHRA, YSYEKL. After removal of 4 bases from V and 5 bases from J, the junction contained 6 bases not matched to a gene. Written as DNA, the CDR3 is TGCGCCAGCAGCCCCTCCCGGGACAGGGATCAGCCCCAGCATTTT. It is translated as CASSPSRDRDQPQHF.

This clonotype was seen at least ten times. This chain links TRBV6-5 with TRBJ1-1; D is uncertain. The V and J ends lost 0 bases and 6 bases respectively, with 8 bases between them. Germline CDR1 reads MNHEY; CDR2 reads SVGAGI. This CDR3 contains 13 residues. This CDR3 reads CASSYSSRPEAFF. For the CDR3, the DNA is TGTGCCAGCAGTTACTCGTCCAGGCCTGAAGCTTTCTTT.

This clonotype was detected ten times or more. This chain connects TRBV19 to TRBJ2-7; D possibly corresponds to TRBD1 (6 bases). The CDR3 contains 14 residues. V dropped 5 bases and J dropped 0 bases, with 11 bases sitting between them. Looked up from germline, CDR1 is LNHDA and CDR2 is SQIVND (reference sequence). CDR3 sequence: CASSPRDNSYEQYF. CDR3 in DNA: TGTGCCAGTAGTCCCCGGGACAACTCCTACGAGCAGTACTTC.

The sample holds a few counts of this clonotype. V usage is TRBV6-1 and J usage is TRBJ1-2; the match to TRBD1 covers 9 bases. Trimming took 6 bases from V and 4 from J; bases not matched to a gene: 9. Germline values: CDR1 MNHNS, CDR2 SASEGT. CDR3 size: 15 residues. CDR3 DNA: TGTGCCAGCAGACTCTACCCACAGGGGGCCTATGGCTACACCTTC. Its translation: CASRLYPQGAYGYTF.

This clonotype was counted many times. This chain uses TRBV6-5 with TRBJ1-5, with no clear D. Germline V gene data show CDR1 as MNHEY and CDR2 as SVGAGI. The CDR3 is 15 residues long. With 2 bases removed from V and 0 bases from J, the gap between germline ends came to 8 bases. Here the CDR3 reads CASSYAIYSNQPQHF. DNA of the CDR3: TGTGCCAGCAGTTACGCCATTTATAGCAATCAGCCCCAGCATTTT.

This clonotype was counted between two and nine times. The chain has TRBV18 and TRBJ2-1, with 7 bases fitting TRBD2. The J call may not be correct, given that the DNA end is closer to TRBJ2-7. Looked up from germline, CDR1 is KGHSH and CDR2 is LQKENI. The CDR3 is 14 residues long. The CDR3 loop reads CASSLGASGDEQYF. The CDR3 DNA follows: TGTGCCAGCTCACTCGGGGCTAGCGGCGACGAGCAGTACTTC.

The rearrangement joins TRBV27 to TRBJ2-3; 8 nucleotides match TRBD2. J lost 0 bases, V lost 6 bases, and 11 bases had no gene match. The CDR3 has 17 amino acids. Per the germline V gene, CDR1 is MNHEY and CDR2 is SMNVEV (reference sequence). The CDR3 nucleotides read TGTGCCAGCAGGAATAGCGGGATGTGGTTTAGCACAGATACGCAGTATTTT. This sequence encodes CASRNSGMWFSTDTQYF.

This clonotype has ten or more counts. The CDR3 protein is CSVGGAGFTF. As DNA, the CDR3 is TGCAGCGTTGGAGGGGCGGGTTTTACCTTC. The genes are TRBV29-1 and TRBJ1-2; possibly TRBD1 for D (5 bases). Germline V gives CDR1 SQVTM, CDR2 ANQGSEA. V dropped 4 bases and J dropped 14 bases, with 14 bases sitting between them. The CDR3 runs 10 residues.

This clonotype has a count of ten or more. CDR3 protein: CASSLAADSYEQYF. DNA for the CDR3: TGTGCCAGCAGTTTGGCGGCAGACTCCTACGAGCAGTACTTC. The V gene is TRBV12-3 or TRBV12-4, the J gene TRBJ2-7; no reliable D call. V lost 3 bases, J lost 0 bases, and 9 bases lay in between. This CDR3 is built from 14 residues.

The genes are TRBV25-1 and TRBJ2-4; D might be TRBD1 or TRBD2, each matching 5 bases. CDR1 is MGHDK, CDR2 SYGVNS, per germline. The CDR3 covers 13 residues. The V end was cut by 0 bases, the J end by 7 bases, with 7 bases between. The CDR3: CASSEYWGNIQYF. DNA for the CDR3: TGTGCCAGCAGTGAATATTGGGGGAACATTCAGTACTTC.

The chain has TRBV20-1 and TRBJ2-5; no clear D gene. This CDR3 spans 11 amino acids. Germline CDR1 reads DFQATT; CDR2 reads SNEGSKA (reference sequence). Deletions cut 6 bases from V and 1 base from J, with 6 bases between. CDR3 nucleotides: TGCAGTGCCGAGCTCCAAGAGACCCAGTACTTC. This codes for CSAELQETQYF.

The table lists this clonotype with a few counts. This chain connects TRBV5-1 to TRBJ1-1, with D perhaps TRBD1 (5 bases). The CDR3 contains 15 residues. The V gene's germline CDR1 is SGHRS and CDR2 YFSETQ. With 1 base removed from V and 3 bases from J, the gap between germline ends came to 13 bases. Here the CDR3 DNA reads TGCGCCAGCAGCTTGAGCGGGTCAGGGTACACTGAAGCTTTCTTT. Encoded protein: CASSLSGSGYTEAFF.